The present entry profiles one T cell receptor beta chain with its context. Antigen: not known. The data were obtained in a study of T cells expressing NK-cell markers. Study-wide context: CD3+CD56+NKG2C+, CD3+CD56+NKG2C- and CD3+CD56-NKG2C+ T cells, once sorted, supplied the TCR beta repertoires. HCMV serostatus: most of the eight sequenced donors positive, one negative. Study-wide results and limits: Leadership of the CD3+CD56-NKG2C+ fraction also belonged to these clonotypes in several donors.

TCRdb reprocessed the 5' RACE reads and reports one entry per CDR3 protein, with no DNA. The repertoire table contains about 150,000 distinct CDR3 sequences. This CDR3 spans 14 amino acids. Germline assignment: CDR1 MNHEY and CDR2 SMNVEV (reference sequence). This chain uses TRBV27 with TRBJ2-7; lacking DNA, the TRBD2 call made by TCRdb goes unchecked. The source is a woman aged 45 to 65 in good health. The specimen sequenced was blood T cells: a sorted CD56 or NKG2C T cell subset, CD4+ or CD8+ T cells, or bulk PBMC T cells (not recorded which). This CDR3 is CASSYQRASYEQYF.